This T cell receptor beta chain came from a study of T-cell reconstitution after alpha-beta-depleted transplantation in children. Unique molecular identifiers were used in preparing the TCRbeta library. TCRdb fed the PCR reads into MiXCR, producing one record per CDR3 protein. The sample has approximately 520,000 distinct CDR3 sequences, over 25% seen once. Germline-derived CDR1 and CDR2 are MNHEY and SMNVEV (reference sequence). V lost 3 bases and J lost 3; bases outside the gene matches: 5. The CDR3 is 15 amino acids. The chain links TRBV27 to TRBJ1-3; 7 positions match TRBD1. The sequences come from PBMCs from the stem cell graft donor, collected from the stem cell graft. This receptor was identified in a human donor who donated a stem cell graft to a child with aplastic anemia. In DNA, the CDR3 is TGTGCCAGCAGTTTTCAGGGGGGGTATGGAAACACCATATATTTT. It encodes CASSFQGGYGNTIYF.